The entry that follows covers one T cell receptor beta chain sequence. This sample is part of a study of long-term antiretroviral therapy in people with HIV. Every donor had one or more pre-ART and two or more post-ART PBMC samples. United States facilities provided treatment to all participants with HIV. A v3.0 immunoSEQ assay was performed at survey level. About 35,000-55,000 T-cell genomes per sample were the sequencing target. Assay used: immunoSEQ multiplex PCR; TCRdb lists only in-frame clones, some missing. The repertoire holds 20,000 to 25,000 clones, with less than 85% as singletons. Trimming shortened V by 5 bases and J by 0 bases, and 11 bases separated the two germline ends. The CDR3 covers 15 residues. CDR1 SNHLY and CDR2 FYNNEI come from the germline V gene.

The chain uses TRBV2 and TRBJ2-1, with D hard to call. This TCR was sampled from a woman in her 40s with HIV. The sequences come from unsorted PBMCs, collected less than 1.8 years before starting antiretroviral therapy. CDR3 nucleotides: TGTGCCAGCAGTAGGAGTTATAGCTCCTACAATGAGCAGTTCTTC. This encodes CASSRSYSSYNEQFF.